These T cell receptor beta chains were read from a single sample in a study of response to subunit inactivated influenza vaccine. Using its own MiXCR run on the RT-PCR reads, TCRdb lists one record per CDR3 protein. In the table there are about 800,000 distinct CDR3 sequences, 21% of which are singletons. The input for sequencing was PBMCs from blood, taken about 5 days after vaccination. Every receptor here comes from a man aged 50-60 years who received an inactivated influenza vaccine. CDR3s include the opening cysteine and the closing phenylalanine or tryptophan. A D gene is named only where the DNA matches it firmly. A row's size may be missing; if present it is once, few, many or a size class.

DNA: TGTGCCAGCAGTTCTAACAGGGCGTGGGGCACAGATACGCAGTATTTT
CDR3: CASSSNRAWGTDTQYF
D: -
V: TRBV12-3/TRBV12-4
size: -
J: TRBJ2-3

DNA: TGTGCCAGCAGCTTTGCCCGGGACTCCCGGGGAGGGCAGTTCTTC
CDR3: CASSFARDSRGGQFF
D: -
V: TRBV7-2
size: few
J: TRBJ2-1

DNA: TGCGCCAGCAGCCAAGAACAGGGCAATTCACCCCTCCACTTT
CDR3: CASSQEQGNSPLHF
D: -
V: TRBV4-3
size: many
J: TRBJ1-6

DNA: TGTGCCAGCAGTTCCCTCACAAGGACGTTAGATACGCAGTATTTT
CDR3: CASSSLTRTLDTQYF
D: -
V: TRBV12-3/TRBV12-4
size: few
J: TRBJ2-3

DNA: TGCAGTGCTAGAGCAGATCATGGCTACGAGCAGTACTTC
CDR3: CSARADHGYEQYF
D: -
V: TRBV20-1
size: few
J: TRBJ2-7

DNA: TGTGCCAGCAAAGACGGCCTAGCGGGAGAAAACGGGGAGCTGTTTTTT
CDR3: CASKDGLAGENGELFF
D: TRBD2
V: TRBV7-6
size: many
J: TRBJ2-2

DNA: TGTGCCAGCAGCCGGGACAGGGTGGGCAATGAGCAGTTCTTC
CDR3: CASSRDRVGNEQFF
D: TRBD1
V: TRBV7-2
size: few
J: TRBJ2-1

DNA: TGTGCCAGCAGCTCGTACCAGCGGGAGAGTTTGGACGAGCAGTACTTC
CDR3: CASSSYQRESLDEQYF
D: TRBD2
V: TRBV7-9
size: -
J: TRBJ2-7

DNA: TGTGCCAGCAGTTACCTCCGGGACAGGGGTAAGAATGAGCAGTTCTTC
CDR3: CASSYLRDRGKNEQFF
D: TRBD1
V: TRBV6-5
size: -
J: TRBJ2-1

DNA: TGTGCCAGCAGTGACAACACCGGGACAGGAGTTTATGGCTACACCTTC
CDR3: CASSDNTGTGVYGYTF
D: TRBD1
V: TRBV25-1
size: few
J: TRBJ1-2

DNA: TGTGCCAGCAGCTTAGAAGGACACCTAGGGACCCAGTACTTC
CDR3: CASSLEGHLGTQYF
D: -
V: TRBV7-7
size: -
J: TRBJ2-5

DNA: TGTGCCAGCAGCTTAGCGATAACTAGCGGAAAGAGGGATGAGCAGTTCTTC
CDR3: CASSLAITSGKRDEQFF
D: TRBD2
V: TRBV11-1
size: few
J: TRBJ2-1

DNA: TGTGCCCTCAGTAAGACAGGGAAGGGGCTGGAAGGGGGCTACGAGCAGTACTTC
CDR3: CALSKTGKGLEGGYEQYF
D: TRBD1
V: TRBV2
size: -
J: TRBJ2-7

DNA: TGTGCCAGCAGTTACTCCCCCTTGGCGAAACTTTACAATGAGCAGTTCTTC
CDR3: CASSYSPLAKLYNEQFF
D: -
V: TRBV6-2/TRBV6-3
size: few
J: TRBJ2-1

DNA: TGTGCCAGCAGCAGGACTAGCGCCATTAATGAGCAGTTCTTC
CDR3: CASSRTSAINEQFF
D: TRBD2
V: TRBV7-2
size: -
J: TRBJ2-1

DNA: TGCAGTGCTCAAACGAACAGGGGCGCGGTCTACAATGAGCAGTTCTTC
CDR3: CSAQTNRGAVYNEQFF
D: TRBD1
V: TRBV20-1
size: -
J: TRBJ2-1

DNA: TGTGCCAGCAGCTCCATGGGTGGGGGAGTACCAGAGACCCAGTACTTC
CDR3: CASSSMGGGVPETQYF
D: -
V: TRBV11-2
size: few
J: TRBJ2-5

DNA: TGTGCCAGCAGTTTATCGTCGACAGGGTACAATGAGCAGTTCTTC
CDR3: CASSLSSTGYNEQFF
D: TRBD1
V: TRBV27
size: -
J: TRBJ2-1

DNA: TGTGCCAGCAGCCAAGATCCGGGACAGGGAAACTACGAGCAGTACTTC
CDR3: CASSQDPGQGNYEQYF
D: TRBD1
V: TRBV14
size: few
J: TRBJ2-7

DNA: TGTGCCAGCAGTTTTTGGCCCGTACCGGGACCCACAGATACGCAGTATTTT
CDR3: CASSFWPVPGPTDTQYF
D: -
V: TRBV12-3/TRBV12-4
size: -
J: TRBJ2-3

DNA: TGTGCCACCAGTGACCCGCGACAGGGAAGGGGATATAATGAGCAGTTCTTC
CDR3: CATSDPRQGRGYNEQFF
D: TRBD1
V: TRBV24-1
size: -
J: TRBJ2-1

DNA: TGCAGTGCTAGGAAAGGGGGCTACAATGAGCAGTTCTTC
CDR3: CSARKGGYNEQFF
D: -
V: TRBV20-1
size: -
J: TRBJ2-1

DNA: TGTGCCATCAGTGTTGACTACGAGCAGTACTTC
CDR3: CAISVDYEQYF
D: -
V: TRBV10-3
size: few
J: TRBJ2-7

DNA: TGCGCCAGCAGCCGCGGGAAGACGGAGAACTATGGCTACACCTTC
CDR3: CASSRGKTENYGYTF
D: -
V: TRBV4-3
size: many
J: TRBJ1-2

DNA: TGCAGCGCATCTCGGGACGGTCCCTCTGGGGCCAACGTCCTGACTTTC
CDR3: CSASRDGPSGANVLTF
D: -
V: TRBV29-1
size: -
J: TRBJ2-6

DNA: TGCAGTGCTAGCAACGGGGATAGCCAGCCCCAGCATTTT
CDR3: CSASNGDSQPQHF
D: -
V: TRBV20-1
size: -
J: TRBJ1-5

DNA: TGTGCCAGCAGGTCCGACCGTCACACTGAAGCTTTCTTT
CDR3: CASRSDRHTEAFF
D: -
V: TRBV6-1
size: few
J: TRBJ1-1

DNA: TGTGCCAGCAGGGAGTACAGGGCGGGAGCTTTCTTT
CDR3: CASREYRAGAFF
D: -
V: TRBV12-3/TRBV12-4
size: -
J: TRBJ1-1

DNA: TGCAGTGCTAGGCCTAGCGGGGGCCTCGACACCGGGGAGCTGTTTTTT
CDR3: CSARPSGGLDTGELFF
D: TRBD2
V: TRBV20-1
size: -
J: TRBJ2-2

DNA: TGCAGTGCTAGAGCCACGGACAGCAAAGAGACCCAGTACTTC
CDR3: CSARATDSKETQYF
D: -
V: TRBV20-1
size: many
J: TRBJ2-5

DNA: TGCAGCGTTGTTATTTCAGGGGGCACCTACGAGCAGTACTTC
CDR3: CSVVISGGTYEQYF
D: TRBD1
V: TRBV29-1
size: few
J: TRBJ2-7

DNA: TGTGCCAGCAGCTTTTCGGTTCGAAGACAGGGGGTTACTGAAGCTTTCTTT
CDR3: CASSFSVRRQGVTEAFF
D: TRBD1
V: TRBV7-2
size: -
J: TRBJ1-1

DNA: TGCAGCGTCAAGACAGCGAACACCGGGGAGCTGTTTTTT
CDR3: CSVKTANTGELFF
D: -
V: TRBV29-1
size: many
J: TRBJ2-2

DNA: TGTGCCAGCAGTGTGGGGAGGTATGATGAGCAGTTCTTC
CDR3: CASSVGRYDEQFF
D: -
V: TRBV6-2/TRBV6-3
size: -
J: TRBJ2-1

DNA: TGTGCCAGCAGCCAAGCTCCGGCCTACGAGCAGTACTTC
CDR3: CASSQAPAYEQYF
D: -
V: TRBV4-2
size: few
J: TRBJ2-7

DNA: TGTGCCAGCAGCCTTGGCCGGGGCCACCAAGAGACCCAGTACTTC
CDR3: CASSLGRGHQETQYF
D: -
V: TRBV3-1
size: -
J: TRBJ2-5

DNA: TGTGCCAGCAGGGACAGTAATGAAAAACTGTTTTTT
CDR3: CASRDSNEKLFF
D: -
V: TRBV6-1
size: -
J: TRBJ1-4

DNA: TGTGCCAGCAGCAAAGTGAAGCCCCCCCGGCCCCAGCATTTT
CDR3: CASSKVKPPRPQHF
D: -
V: TRBV21-1
size: -
J: TRBJ1-5

DNA: TGCGCCAGCAGCTCTCAGCCACGAGGGCGGGATTACGAGCAGTACTTC
CDR3: CASSSQPRGRDYEQYF
D: -
V: TRBV4-1
size: -
J: TRBJ2-7

DNA: TGTGCCAGCAGTTTATCTCCAGGGGGAGGTAATCAGCCCCAGCATTTT
CDR3: CASSLSPGGGNQPQHF
D: TRBD1
V: TRBV12-3/TRBV12-4
size: few
J: TRBJ1-5

DNA: TGTGCCAGCAGTTACCTTTCGGACACCGGGTACCAAGAGACCCAGTACTTC
CDR3: CASSYLSDTGYQETQYF
D: -
V: TRBV6-5
size: few
J: TRBJ2-5

DNA: TGCAGTGCTAGAACCCTCGCCGGTGGAGAGACCCAGTACTTC
CDR3: CSARTLAGGETQYF
D: -
V: TRBV20-1
size: -
J: TRBJ2-5

DNA: TGTGCCACCAGCATCGGACGTGGGACAAGCACAGATACGCAGTATTTT
CDR3: CATSIGRGTSTDTQYF
D: -
V: TRBV15
size: few
J: TRBJ2-3

DNA: TGTGCCAGCAGTTCCCGCCGGGTTAGTAACACCATATATTTT
CDR3: CASSSRRVSNTIYF
D: -
V: TRBV12-3/TRBV12-4
size: few
J: TRBJ1-3

DNA: TGTGCCACCAGCAGGGGACAGGGCTACTACGAGCAGTACTTC
CDR3: CATSRGQGYYEQYF
D: TRBD1
V: TRBV15
size: few
J: TRBJ2-7

DNA: TGTGCCAGCAGTATTCTGGGACTAGCGGCGAACACCGGGGAGCTGTTTTTT
CDR3: CASSILGLAANTGELFF
D: TRBD2
V: TRBV28
size: -
J: TRBJ2-2

DNA: TGCAGTGCTAGAGGGGGCGGGGCGCAGTTCTTC
CDR3: CSARGGGAQFF
D: -
V: TRBV20-1
size: many
J: TRBJ2-1

DNA: TGTGCCAGCACCCCCGGACAGGGACTCACCGGGGAGCTGTTTTTT
CDR3: CASTPGQGLTGELFF
D: TRBD1
V: TRBV28
size: -
J: TRBJ2-2

DNA: TGTGCCAGCTGGGAGAACACAGATACGCAGTATTTT
CDR3: CASWENTDTQYF
D: -
V: TRBV12-3/TRBV12-4
size: -
J: TRBJ2-3

DNA: TGTGCCAGCAGTTACGCGTCTAGCGGGAGGAATGAGCAGTTCTTC
CDR3: CASSYASSGRNEQFF
D: TRBD2
V: TRBV6-5
size: -
J: TRBJ2-1

DNA: TGCGCCAGCAGCCCCGGGACAGTCCTCTATGGCTACACCTTC
CDR3: CASSPGTVLYGYTF
D: TRBD1
V: TRBV5-1
size: -
J: TRBJ1-2

DNA: TGCAGTGTGGACAGATTCAATAATTCACCCCTCCACTTT
CDR3: CSVDRFNNSPLHF
D: -
V: TRBV20-1
size: -
J: TRBJ1-6

DNA: TGTGCCAGCAGTTACCCGACAGGGAAGGAAGCGAACACTGAAGCTTTCTTT
CDR3: CASSYPTGKEANTEAFF
D: TRBD1
V: TRBV6-2/TRBV6-3
size: -
J: TRBJ1-1

DNA: TGCAGCGTACAACTCGACACCACGAACACTGAAGCTTTCTTT
CDR3: CSVQLDTTNTEAFF
D: -
V: TRBV29-1
size: many
J: TRBJ1-1

DNA: TGTGCCAGCAGCATCGACGGCTCAACGGGCTCATTTCTTTTT
CDR3: CASSIDGSTGSFLF
D: -
V: TRBV28
size: -
J: TRBJ1-3